Sequencing of this T cell receptor (beta chain) was carried out in a study of T cell responses to AZD1222 COVID-19 vaccine. There are 12 residues in the CDR3. Germline CDR1 is LNHDA and CDR2 is SQIVND (reference sequence). V lost 6 bases to trimming and J lost 11 bases, with 16 bases between them. Concerning this clone: No antigen is known for it.

Pooled together were second doses at about 4 or about 12 weeks. Regarding the study as a whole: Just a handful of AZD1222 recipients tested seropositive at baseline. Nearly half of the spike-specific TCRs reportedly recognize variant regions that carry no mutations.

Data came from immunoSEQ multiplex PCR; TCRdb stores just in-frame clones and leaves some out. This table has about 150,000 clones, approximately 91% appearing once. This receptor was identified in an adult who received the AZD1222 COVID-19 vaccine. The specimen was peripheral blood, collected 28 days after the second AZD1222 dose. The V gene is TRBV19, the J gene TRBJ1-1; D ambiguous. The DNA of the CDR3 is TGTGCCAGTAGCACACCTTCACCGTTGGCTTTCTTT. Protein sequence: CASSTPSPLAFF.